The following is a TCR beta chain sequence with its context. Via MiXCR, TCRdb re-called the RT-PCR reads, giving one row per CDR3 protein. This repertoire shows about 680,000 distinct CDR3 sequences, over 12% found once; its top ten account for about 3.9%. The CDR3 contains 13 residues. Germline V CDR1 and CDR2: ENHRY, SYGVKD. Trimming removed 2 bases at V and 5 bases at J, with 7 bases between. The sequenced sample was memory CD4+ T cells from blood. The gene calls are TRBV10-3 and TRBJ1-5; D not resolved. This TCR was sampled from a female donor in good health, serving as a healthy control. CDR3 coding DNA: TGTGCCATCAGTGAGCAAGCCGATCAGCCCCAGCATTTT. Amino acid sequence: CAISEQADQPQHF.